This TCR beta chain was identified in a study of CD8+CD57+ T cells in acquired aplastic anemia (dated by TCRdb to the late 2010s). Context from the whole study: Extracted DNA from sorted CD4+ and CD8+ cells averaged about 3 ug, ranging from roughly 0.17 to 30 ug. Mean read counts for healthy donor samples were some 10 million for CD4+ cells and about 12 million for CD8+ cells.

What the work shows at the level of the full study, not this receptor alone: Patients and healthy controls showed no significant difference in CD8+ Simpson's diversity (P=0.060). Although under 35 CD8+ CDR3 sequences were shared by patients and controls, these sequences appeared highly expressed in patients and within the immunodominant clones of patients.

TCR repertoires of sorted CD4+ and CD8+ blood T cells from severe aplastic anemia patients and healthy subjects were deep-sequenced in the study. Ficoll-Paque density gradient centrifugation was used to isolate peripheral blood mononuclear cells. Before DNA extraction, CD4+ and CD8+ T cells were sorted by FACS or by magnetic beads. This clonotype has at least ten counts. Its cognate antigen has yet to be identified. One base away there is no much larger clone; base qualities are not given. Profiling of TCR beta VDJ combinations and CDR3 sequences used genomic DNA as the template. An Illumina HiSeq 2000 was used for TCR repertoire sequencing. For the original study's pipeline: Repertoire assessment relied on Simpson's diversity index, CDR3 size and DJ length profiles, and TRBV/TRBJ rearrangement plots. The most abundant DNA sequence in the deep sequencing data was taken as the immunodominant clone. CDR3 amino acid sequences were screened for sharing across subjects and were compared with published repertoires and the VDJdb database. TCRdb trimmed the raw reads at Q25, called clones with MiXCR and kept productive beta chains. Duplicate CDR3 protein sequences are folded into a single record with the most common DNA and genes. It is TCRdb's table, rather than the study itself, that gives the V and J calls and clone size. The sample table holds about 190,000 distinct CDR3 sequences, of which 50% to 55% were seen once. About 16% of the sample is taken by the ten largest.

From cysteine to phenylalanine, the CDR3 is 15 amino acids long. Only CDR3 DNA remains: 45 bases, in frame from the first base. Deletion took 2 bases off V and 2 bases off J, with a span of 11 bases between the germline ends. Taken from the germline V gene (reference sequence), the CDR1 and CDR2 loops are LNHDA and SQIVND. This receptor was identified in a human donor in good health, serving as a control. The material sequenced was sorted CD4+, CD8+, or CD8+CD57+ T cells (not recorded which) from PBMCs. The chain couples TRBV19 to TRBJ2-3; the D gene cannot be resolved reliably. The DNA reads TGTGCCAGTAGTATAAGGAGATCTCACACAGATACGCAGTATTTT. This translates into CASSIRRSHTDTQYF. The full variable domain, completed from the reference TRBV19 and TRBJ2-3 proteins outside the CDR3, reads DGGITQSPKYLFRKEGQNVTLSCEQNLNHDAMYWYRQDPGQGLRLIYYSQIVNDFQKGDIAEGYSVSREKKESFPLTVTSAQKNPTAFYLCASSIRRSHTDTQYFGPGTRLTVL.